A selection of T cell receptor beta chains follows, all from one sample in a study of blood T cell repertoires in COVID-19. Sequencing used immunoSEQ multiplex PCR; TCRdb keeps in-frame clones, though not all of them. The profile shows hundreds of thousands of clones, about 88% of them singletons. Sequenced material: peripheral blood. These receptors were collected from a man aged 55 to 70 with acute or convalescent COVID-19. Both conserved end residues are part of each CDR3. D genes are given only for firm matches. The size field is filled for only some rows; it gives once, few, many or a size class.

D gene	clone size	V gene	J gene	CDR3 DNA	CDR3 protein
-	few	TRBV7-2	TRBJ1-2	TGTGCCAGCAGCTCGGACAGCTATGGCTACACCTTC	CASSSDSYGYTF
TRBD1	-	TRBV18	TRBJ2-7	TGTGCCAGCTCACCACGGGTAGGGAGTCCTTCCCAGGGGGCCTACGAGCAGTACTTC	CASSPRVGSPSQGAYEQYF
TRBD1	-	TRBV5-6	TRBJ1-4	TGTGCCAGCAGTCTACCGGACAGGGGAAATGAAAAACTGTTTTTT	CASSLPDRGNEKLFF
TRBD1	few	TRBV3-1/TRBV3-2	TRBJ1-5	TGTGCCAGCAGCCAGGAGACCGGGACAGGGGATCAGCCCCAGCATTTT	CASSQETGTGDQPQHF
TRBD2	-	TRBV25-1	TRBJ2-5	TGTGCCACGGGACTAGCGGGGGCCTCGGAGACCCAGTACTTC	CATGLAGASETQYF
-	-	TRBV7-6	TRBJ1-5	TGTGCCAGCAGCTCAGGGTCAGGGCGGCTACCTAATCAGCCCCAGCATTTT	CASSSGSGRLPNQPQHF
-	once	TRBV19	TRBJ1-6	TGTGCCAGTAGTATACGGCAGGAATCGTCACCCCTCCACTTT	CASSIRQESSPLHF
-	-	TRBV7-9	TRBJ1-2	TGTGCCAGCAGTTCACAGTCCTACTATGGCTACACCTTC	CASSSQSYYGYTF
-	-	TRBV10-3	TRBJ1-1	TGTGCCATCAGCTATGGGAGGGCGCCGTTCACTGAAGCTTTCTTT	CAISYGRAPFTEAFF
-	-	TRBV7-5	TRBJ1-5	TGTGCCAGAAGCACCATTTGCAGGGTAGGGAATCAGCCCCAGCATTTT	CARSTICRVGNQPQHF
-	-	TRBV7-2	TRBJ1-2	TGTGCCAGCAGCTTAGCCGGACAGAATCCCTATGGCTACACCTTC	CASSLAGQNPYGYTF
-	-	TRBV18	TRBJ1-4	TGTGCCAGCTCTGGAGGGCTGGGTGAAAAACTGTTTTTT	CASSGGLGEKLFF
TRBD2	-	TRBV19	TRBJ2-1	TGTGCCACCGCGGGGGGTCTCTACAATGAGCAGTTCTTC	CATAGGLYNEQFF
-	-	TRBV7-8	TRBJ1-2	TGTGCCAGCAGCTTAGGGGGAGGGGCCGACTATGGCTACACCTTC	CASSLGGGADYGYTF
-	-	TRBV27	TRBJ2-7	TGTGCCAGCAGAGGTGGCGGCTCCTTCTTGGAGCAGTACTTC	CASRGGGSFLEQYF
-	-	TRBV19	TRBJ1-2	TGTGCCAGTACTACAGGGAACGGGGGCTACACCTTC	CASTTGNGGYTF
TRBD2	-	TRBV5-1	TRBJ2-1	TGCGCCAGCAGCTCGGGACTAGCGCCCGATAGAAGCGAGCAGTTCTTC	CASSSGLAPDRSEQFF
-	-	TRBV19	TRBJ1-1	TGTGCCAGTAGGGCTACAGGGACCATGAACACTGAAGCTTTCTTT	CASRATGTMNTEAFF
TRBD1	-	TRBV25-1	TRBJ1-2	TGTGCCAGCAGACTCACGGACAGGGACGGCTACACCTTC	CASRLTDRDGYTF
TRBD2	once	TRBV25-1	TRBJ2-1	TGTGCCAGCAGTGACCCGACTAGCGGGGTTCGGAATGAGCAGTTCTTC	CASSDPTSGVRNEQFF
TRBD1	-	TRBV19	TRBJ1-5	TGTGCCAGTAGTACCGGACAGGGGGGTCAGCCCCAGCATTTT	CASSTGQGGQPQHF
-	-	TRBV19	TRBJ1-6	TGTGCCAGTAGTAGCCTAGACAGGAGCTCCTATAATTCACCCCTCCACTTT	CASSSLDRSSYNSPLHF
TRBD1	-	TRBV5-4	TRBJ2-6	TGTGCCAGCAGCCCTCGACAGGGCGGCTCTGGGGCCAACGTCCTGACTTTC	CASSPRQGGSGANVLTF
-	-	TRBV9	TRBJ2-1	TGTGCCAGCAGCCCCCATGTTGGAGTTTCCGAGCAGTTCTTC	CASSPHVGVSEQFF
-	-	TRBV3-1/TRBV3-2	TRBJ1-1	TGTGCCAGCAGCCAAGAAGGGGGAGAAGCTTTCTTT	CASSQEGGEAFF
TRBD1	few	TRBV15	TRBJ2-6	TGTGCCACCAGCAGAGTGTCGGGACAGCACCCTGGGGCCAACGTCCTGACTTTC	CATSRVSGQHPGANVLTF
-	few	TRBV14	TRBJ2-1	TGTGCCAGCAGCCGACTAGGGACAGACCGATACAATGAGCAGTTCTTC	CASSRLGTDRYNEQFF
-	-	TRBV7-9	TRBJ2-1	TGTGCCAGCAGCTTAGGTCATGTTAGGGACACGGTTCAGGGAGAGCAGTTCTTC	CASSLGHVRDTVQGEQFF
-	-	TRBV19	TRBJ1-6	TGTGCCAGCGCGGCACACCCAGAAAGATCACCCCTCCACTTT	CASAAHPERSPLHF
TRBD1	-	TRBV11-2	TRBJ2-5	TGTGCCAGCAGCCTAGGGGGGACAGGCGAACAAGAGACCCAGTACTTC	CASSLGGTGEQETQYF
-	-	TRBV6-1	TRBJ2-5	TGTGCCAGCAGTGAAAAAATCTCCCGGGGAGGAGAGACCCAGTACTTC	CASSEKISRGGETQYF
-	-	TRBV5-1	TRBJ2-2	TGCGCCAGCAGCTTGGAACTAGCCTACACCGGGGAGCTGTTTTTT	CASSLELAYTGELFF
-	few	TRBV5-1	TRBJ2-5	TGCGCCAGCAGCTTGGGACAGATTCAAGAGACCCAGTACTTC	CASSLGQIQETQYF
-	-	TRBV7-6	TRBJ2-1	TGTGCCAGCAGCCTGGGAGTATCCCCATCCAATGAGCAGTTCTTC	CASSLGVSPSNEQFF
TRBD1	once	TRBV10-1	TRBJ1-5	TGCGCCACCCCCCGGGACAGGGAGGATGCTCAGCCCCAGCATTTT	CATPRDREDAQPQHF
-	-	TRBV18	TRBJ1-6	TGTGCCAGCTCACCATCTAGTGGTCCCGGGAATTCACCCCTCCACTTT	CASSPSSGPGNSPLHF
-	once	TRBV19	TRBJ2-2	TGTGCCAGTAGATCCCAGGCGCGGAACACCGGGGAGCTGTTTTTT	CASRSQARNTGELFF
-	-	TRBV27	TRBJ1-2	TGTGCCAGCAGTTTGGGGCGATCCTATGGCTACACCTTC	CASSLGRSYGYTF
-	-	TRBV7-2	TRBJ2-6	TGTGCCAGCAGCTTACCAGGGTTTGATTCTGGGGCCAACGTCCTGACTTTC	CASSLPGFDSGANVLTF
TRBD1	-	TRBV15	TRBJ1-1	TGTGCCACCAGCAGTTACGGGACAGGGATGAACACTGAAGCTTTCTTT	CATSSYGTGMNTEAFF
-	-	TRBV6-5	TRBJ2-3	TGTGCCAGCAGTTACGACCCGGGGAGCACAGATACGCAGTATTTT	CASSYDPGSTDTQYF
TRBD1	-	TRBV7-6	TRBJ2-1	TGTGCCAGCAGCTTAATGGACAGGGGCAATGAGCAGTTCTTC	CASSLMDRGNEQFF
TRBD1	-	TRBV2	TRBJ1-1	TGTGCCAGCAGTGACGCCCGAGGACAGGGGTGGGTAAGGGCTTTCTTT	CASSDARGQGWVRAFF
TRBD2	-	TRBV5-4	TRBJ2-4	TGTGCCAGCAGCTTGGGCCAGGGAGGGTACATTCAGTACTTC	CASSLGQGGYIQYF
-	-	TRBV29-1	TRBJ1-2	TGCAGTGCAAGGGGGGGAGACTATGGCTACACCTTC	CSARGGDYGYTF
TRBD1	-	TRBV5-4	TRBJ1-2	TGTGCCAGCAGCCAGGGACAGGGCACCTATGGCTACACCTTC	CASSQGQGTYGYTF